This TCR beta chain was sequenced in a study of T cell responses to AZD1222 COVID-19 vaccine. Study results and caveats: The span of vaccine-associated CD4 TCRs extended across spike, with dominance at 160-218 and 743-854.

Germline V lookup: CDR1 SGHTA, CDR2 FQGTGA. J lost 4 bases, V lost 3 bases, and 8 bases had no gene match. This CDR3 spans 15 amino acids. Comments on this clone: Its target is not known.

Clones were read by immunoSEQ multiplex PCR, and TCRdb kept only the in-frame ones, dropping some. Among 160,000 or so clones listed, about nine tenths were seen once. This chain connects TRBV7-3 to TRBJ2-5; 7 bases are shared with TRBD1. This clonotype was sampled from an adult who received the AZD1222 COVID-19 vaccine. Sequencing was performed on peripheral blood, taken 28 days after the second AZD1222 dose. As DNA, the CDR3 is TGTGCCAGCAGCTTTACCGGGACAGAAGGAGAGACCCAGTACTTC. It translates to CASSFTGTEGETQYF.